This TCR beta chain was retrieved from a study of blood T cell repertoires in COVID-19. Assay: immunoSEQ multiplex PCR; the TCRdb copy retains only in-frame clones and omits some. Of 53,000 or so clones listed, about nine tenths were seen once; the top ten hold approximately 6.2%. Germline trimming cut 3 bases from V and 3 bases from J; bases unmatched to any gene: 0. The CDR3 has 13 amino acids. Per the germline V gene, CDR1 is KGHSH and CDR2 is LQKENI. The sequenced sample was peripheral blood. This chain links TRBV18 with TRBJ2-3; 7 bases are shared with TRBD2. This clonotype originated in a man aged 40-49 years with acute or convalescent COVID-19. The CDR3 nucleotides are TGTGCCAGCTCACCGCGGGGGACAGATACGCAGTATTTT. The encoded protein is CASSPRGTDTQYF.